Shown below are 13 T cell receptor beta chains from a single sample sequenced in a study of T cell responses to AZD1222 COVID-19 vaccine. The protocol was immunoSEQ multiplex PCR, while the TCRdb copy is restricted to in-frame clones and leaves out a portion. Of 110,000 to 150,000 clones listed, 85% to 95% are singletons. The sample consisted of peripheral blood, taken on day 0 of AZD1222 vaccination. The source of these receptors is an adult in good health.

V is TRBV3-1 (or the pseudogene TRBV3-2) and J is TRBJ2-7; D gene ambiguous. Germline CDR1 LGHDT, CDR2 YNNKEL (reference sequence). V lost 8 bases and J lost 0, with 5 bases in between. The CDR3 loop spans 11 amino acids. CDR3 nucleotides: TGTGCCAGCTCCAGCTCCTACGAGCAGTACTTC. Translation: CASSSSYEQYF.

This clone was counted between two and nine times. CDR3 DNA sequence: TGTGCCAGCACCGAGTGGAGGGAAACAGATACGCAGTATTTT. It yields the protein CASTEWRETDTQYF. The chain joins TRBV6-5 to TRBJ2-3; TRBD2 is a possible D gene (6 bases). The CDR3 loop spans 14 amino acids. Germline loops: CDR1 MNHEY, CDR2 SVGAGI. Trimming left V 7 bases short and J 3 bases short, with 14 bases between.

The chain is built from TRBV5-6 and TRBJ2-3, with TRBD2 matching over 13 bases. The CDR3 contains 18 residues. Per the germline V gene, CDR1 is SGHDT and CDR2 is YYEEEE. After removal of 4 bases from V and 0 bases from J, the junction contained 8 bases not matched to a gene. DNA for the CDR3: TGTGCCAGCAGCCCGCCCGGGACTAGCGGGACTAGCACAGATACGCAGTATTTT. Its translation: CASSPPGTSGTSTDTQYF. Based on the CDR3 plus reference TRBV5-6 and TRBJ2-3, the full variable domain is DAGVTQSPTHLIKTRGQQVTLRCSPKSGHDTVSWYQQALGQGPQFIFQYYEEEERQRGNFPDRFSGHQFPNYSSELNVNALLLGDSALYLCASSPPGTSGTSTDTQYFGPGTRLTVL.

A single count supports this clone. V gene TRBV7-2 combines with J gene TRBJ1-2; the match to TRBD1 covers 10 bases. Germline CDR1 SGHTA, CDR2 FQGNSA. The CDR3 length is 14 residues. The trim removed 6 bases at V and 7 bases at J, leaving 8 bases unmatched. CDR3 coding DNA: TGTGCCAGCAGACAGACAGGGGGCACAGGTGGCTACACCTTC. It is translated as CASRQTGGTGGYTF.

The CDR3 region has the DNA TGTGCCAGCAGCTTACTAGGCCGCGAGCAGTACTTC. Translating gives CASSLLGREQYF. This chain joins TRBV13 and TRBJ2-7, with D unresolved. This CDR3 is built from 12 residues. Looked up from germline, CDR1 is PRHDT and CDR2 is FYEKMQ (reference sequence). V lost 2 bases, J lost 6 bases, and 8 bases lay in between. The whole variable domain, filled in from reference TRBV13 and TRBJ2-7, reads AAGVIQSPRHLIKEKRETATLKCYPIPRHDTVYWYQQGPGQDPQFLISFYEKMQSDKGSIPDRFSAQQFSDYHSELNMSSLELGDSALYFCASSLLGREQYFGPGTRLTVT.

In DNA form, the CDR3 reads TGCGCCAGCAGCTTGGAGGCGACCGATACGCAGTATTTT. It translates to CASSLEATDTQYF. V and J are TRBV5-1 and TRBJ2-3; D is undetermined. The ends were cut back, 0 bases at V and 6 bases at J, with 8 bases in the middle. Germline CDR1 reads SGHRS; CDR2 reads YFSETQ. The CDR3 spans 13 residues.

The chain employs TRBV10-3 and TRBJ2-1; 15 positions match TRBD2. This CDR3 is 17 amino acids long. Germline loops: CDR1 ENHRY, CDR2 SYGVKD. V lost 2 bases to trimming and J lost 2 bases; unmatched junction nucleotides: 1. The CDR3 region is CAISEGLAGGAYNEQFF. CDR3 nucleotides: TGTGCCATCAGTGAGGGACTAGCGGGGGGGGCCTACAATGAGCAGTTCTTC.

The V and J genes are TRBV6-5 and TRBJ1-5, with D unresolved. CDR3 size: 15 residues. Germline assignment: CDR1 MNHEY and CDR2 SVGAGI. V gave up 4 bases and J gave up 0 bases, with 10 bases separating them. CDR3 nucleotides: TGTGCCAGCAGTTCAGTCACATATAGCAATCAGCCCCAGCATTTT. This translates into CASSSVTYSNQPQHF.

This clone was detected once. The gene calls are TRBV10-3 and TRBJ1-4; tentatively, D is TRBD1 (6 bases). The CDR3 loop spans 15 amino acids. V lost 2 bases to trimming and J lost 11 bases, with 18 bases between them. Germline CDR1 ENHRY, CDR2 SYGVKD. Here the CDR3 DNA reads TGTGCCATCAGTGAGGGGGGTCTGGGGGCTGAGAAACTGTTTTTT. Amino acid sequence: CAISEGGLGAEKLFF.

This rearrangement joins TRBV6-4 to TRBJ2-3; D unclear. Germline CDR1 MRHNA, CDR2 SNTAGT. Trimming cost V 3 bases and J 2 bases, with 9 bases left between them. CDR3 length equals 14 residues. The CDR3 sequence is CASSEKPNTDTQYF. The DNA of the CDR3 is TGTGCCAGCAGTGAGAAGCCTAACACAGATACGCAGTATTTT.

This clone occurred a few times. This rearrangement joins TRBV10-3 to TRBJ1-6; 9 nucleotides align to TRBD1. Germline V gene sequence: CDR1 ENHRY, CDR2 SYGVKD. CDR3 size: 16 residues. Unmatched junction bases numbered 9, after V lost 6 bases and J lost 6 bases. DNA of the CDR3: TGTGCCATCAGGGATCCCGGGACAGGGAGTAATTCACCCCTCCACTTT. Its protein is CAIRDPGTGSNSPLHF.

The chain couples TRBV12-5 to TRBJ2-7; D gene ambiguous. Between the trimmed V and J ends, which lost 6 bases and 4 bases, there was a span of 7 bases. CDR1 is LGHNT, CDR2 FRNRAP, per germline. This CDR3 has 11 residues. The CDR3, as DNA: TGTGCTAGTGGAATAAATTACGAGCAGTACTTC. Amino acid sequence: CASGINYEQYF.

V is TRBV5-1 and J is TRBJ1-1, with 10 bases fitting TRBD1. The V and J ends lost 0 bases and 7 bases, in that order; junction bases with no gene match: 9. Per germline, CDR1 SGHRS and CDR2 YFSETQ. This CDR3 contains 16 residues. CDR3: CASSLAGTGVVVEAFF. The CDR3 DNA follows: TGCGCCAGCAGCTTGGCCGGGACAGGGGTAGTAGTTGAAGCTTTCTTT.